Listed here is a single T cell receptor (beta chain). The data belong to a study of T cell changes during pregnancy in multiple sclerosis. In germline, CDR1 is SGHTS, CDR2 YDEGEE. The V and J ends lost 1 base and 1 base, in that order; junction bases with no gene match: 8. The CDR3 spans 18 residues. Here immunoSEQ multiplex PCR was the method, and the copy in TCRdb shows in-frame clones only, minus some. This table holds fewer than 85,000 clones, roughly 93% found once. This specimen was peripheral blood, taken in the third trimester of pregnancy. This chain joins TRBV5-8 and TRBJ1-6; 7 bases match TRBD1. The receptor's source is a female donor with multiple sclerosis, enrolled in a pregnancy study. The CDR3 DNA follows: TGTGCCAGCAGCTTGAGAAACAGGGGAATGTCCTATAATTCACCCCTCCACTTT. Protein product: CASSLRNRGMSYNSPLHF.